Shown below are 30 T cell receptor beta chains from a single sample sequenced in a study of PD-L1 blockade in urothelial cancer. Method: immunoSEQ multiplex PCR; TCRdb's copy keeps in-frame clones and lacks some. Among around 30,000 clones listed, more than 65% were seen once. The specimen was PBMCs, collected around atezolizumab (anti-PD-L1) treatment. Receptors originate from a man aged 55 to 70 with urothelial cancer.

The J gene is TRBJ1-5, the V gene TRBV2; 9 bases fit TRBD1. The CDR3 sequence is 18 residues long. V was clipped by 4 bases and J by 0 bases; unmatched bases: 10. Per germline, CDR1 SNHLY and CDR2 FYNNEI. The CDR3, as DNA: TGTGCCAGCAGTGTGAAATCGGGACAGGGATATAGCAATCAGCCCCAGCATTTT. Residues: CASSVKSGQGYSNQPQHF. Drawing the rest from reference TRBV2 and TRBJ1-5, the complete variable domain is EPEVTQTPSHQVTQMGQEVILRCVPISNHLYFYWYRQILGQKVEFLVSFYNNEISEKSEIFDDQFSVERPDGSNFTLKIRSTKLEDSAMYFCASSVKSGQGYSNQPQHFGDGTRLSIL.

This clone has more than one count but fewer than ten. DNA for the CDR3: TGTGCCAGCAGTTATCGGGTAACGGGCTATGGCTACACCTTC. Its protein product is CASSYRVTGYGYTF. The chain uses TRBV6-5 and TRBJ1-2; D unresolved. Germline loops: CDR1 MNHEY, CDR2 SVGAGI. The CDR3 contains 14 residues. Trimming stripped 3 bases from V and 4 bases from J, with 12 bases between.

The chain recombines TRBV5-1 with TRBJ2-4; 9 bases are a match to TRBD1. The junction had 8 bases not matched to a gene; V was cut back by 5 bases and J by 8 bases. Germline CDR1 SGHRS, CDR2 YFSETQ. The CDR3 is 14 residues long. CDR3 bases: TGCGCCAGCAGACAGGGGACAGGGAGTTACATTCAGTACTTC. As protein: CASRQGTGSYIQYF.

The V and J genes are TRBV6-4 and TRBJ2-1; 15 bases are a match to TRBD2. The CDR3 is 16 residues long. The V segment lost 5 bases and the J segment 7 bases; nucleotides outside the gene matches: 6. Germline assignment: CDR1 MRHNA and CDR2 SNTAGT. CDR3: CASSPGTSGRMNEQFF. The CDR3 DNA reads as TGTGCCAGCAGTCCCGGGACTAGCGGGAGGATGAATGAGCAGTTCTTC.

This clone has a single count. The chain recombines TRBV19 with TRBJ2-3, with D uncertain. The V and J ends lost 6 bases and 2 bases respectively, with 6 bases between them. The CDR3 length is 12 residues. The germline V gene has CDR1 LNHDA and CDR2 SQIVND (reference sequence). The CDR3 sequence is CASRSITDTQYF. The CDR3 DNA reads TGTGCCAGTAGAAGCATCACAGATACGCAGTATTTT.

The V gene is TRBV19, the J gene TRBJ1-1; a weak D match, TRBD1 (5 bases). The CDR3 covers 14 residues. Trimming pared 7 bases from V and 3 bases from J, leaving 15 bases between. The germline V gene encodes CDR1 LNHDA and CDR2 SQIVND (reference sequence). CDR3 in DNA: TGTGCCAGTACCTCCGTTGGAGGGGACACTGAAGCTTTCTTT. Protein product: CASTSVGGDTEAFF.

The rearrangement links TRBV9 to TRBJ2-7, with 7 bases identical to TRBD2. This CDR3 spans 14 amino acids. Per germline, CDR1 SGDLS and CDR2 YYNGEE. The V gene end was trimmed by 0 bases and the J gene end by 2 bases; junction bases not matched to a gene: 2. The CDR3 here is CASSVGGGPYEQYF. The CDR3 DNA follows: TGTGCCAGCAGCGTAGGGGGAGGGCCCTACGAGCAGTACTTC.

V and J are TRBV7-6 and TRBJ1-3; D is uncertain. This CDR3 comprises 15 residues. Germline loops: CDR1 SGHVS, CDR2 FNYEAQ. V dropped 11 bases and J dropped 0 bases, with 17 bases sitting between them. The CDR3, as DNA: TGTGCCTCCCCAGAGGGCGGCAGCTCTGGAAACACCATATATTTT. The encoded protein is CASPEGGSSGNTIYF.

This CDR3 reads CASSTTGNEQYF. DNA of the CDR3: TGTGCCAGCAGCACGACAGGGAACGAGCAGTACTTC. The rearrangement uses TRBV7-9 and TRBJ2-7, with TRBD1 matching over 7 bases. This CDR3 has 12 amino acids. The germline CDR1 and CDR2 sequences are SEHNR and FQNEAQ (reference sequence). After removal of 5 bases from V and 5 bases from J, the junction contained 3 bases not matched to a gene.

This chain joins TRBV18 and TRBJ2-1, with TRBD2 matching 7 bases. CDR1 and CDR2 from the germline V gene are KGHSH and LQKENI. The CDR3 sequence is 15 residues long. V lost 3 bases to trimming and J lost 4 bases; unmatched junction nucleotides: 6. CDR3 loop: CASSPSSGAYNEQFF. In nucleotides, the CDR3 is TGTGCCAGCTCACCTTCCAGCGGGGCGTACAATGAGCAGTTCTTC.

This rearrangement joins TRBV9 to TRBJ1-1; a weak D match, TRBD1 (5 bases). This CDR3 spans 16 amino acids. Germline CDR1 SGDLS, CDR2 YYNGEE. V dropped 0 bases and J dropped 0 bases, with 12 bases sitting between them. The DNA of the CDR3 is TGTGCCAGCAGCGTAGGGGGCAGGGCTGTGAACACTGAAGCTTTCTTT. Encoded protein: CASSVGGRAVNTEAFF.

The CDR3 region has the DNA TGTGCCAGCAGTTTAAGTTGGGCCACAGATACGCAGTATTTT. Encoded protein: CASSLSWATDTQYF. V and J are TRBV27 and TRBJ2-3; D is unclear. Germline values: CDR1 MNHEY, CDR2 SMNVEV (reference sequence). V was trimmed by 2 bases and J by 2 bases, leaving 8 bases between them. There are 14 residues in the CDR3.

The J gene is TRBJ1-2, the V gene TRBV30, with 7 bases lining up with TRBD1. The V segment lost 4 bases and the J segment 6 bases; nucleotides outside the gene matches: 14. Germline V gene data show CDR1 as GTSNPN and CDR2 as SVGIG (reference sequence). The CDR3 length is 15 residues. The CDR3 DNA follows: TGTGCCTGGACCCCCAGGACAGGCGGCGGCAATGGCTACACCTTC. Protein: CAWTPRTGGGNGYTF.

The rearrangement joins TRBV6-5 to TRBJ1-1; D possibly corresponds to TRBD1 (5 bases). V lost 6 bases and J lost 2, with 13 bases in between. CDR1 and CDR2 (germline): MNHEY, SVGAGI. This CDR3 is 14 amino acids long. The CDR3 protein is CASSRQYSNTEAFF. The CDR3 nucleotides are TGTGCCAGCAGCCGACAGTACTCCAACACTGAAGCTTTCTTT.

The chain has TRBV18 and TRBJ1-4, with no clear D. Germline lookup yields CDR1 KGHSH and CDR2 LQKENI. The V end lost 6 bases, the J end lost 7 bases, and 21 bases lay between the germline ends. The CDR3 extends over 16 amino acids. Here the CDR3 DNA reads TGTGCCAGCTCTCATCGGGAGCCGGGGAAGGGTGAAAAACTGTTTTTT. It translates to CASSHREPGKGEKLFF.

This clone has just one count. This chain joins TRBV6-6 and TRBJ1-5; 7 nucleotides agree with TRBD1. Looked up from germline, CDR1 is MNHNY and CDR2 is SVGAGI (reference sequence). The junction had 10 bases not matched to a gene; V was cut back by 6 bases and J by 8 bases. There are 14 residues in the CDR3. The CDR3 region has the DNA TGTGCCAGCAGATTAGGGACGACAGGGAAGCCCCAGCATTTT. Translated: CASRLGTTGKPQHF.

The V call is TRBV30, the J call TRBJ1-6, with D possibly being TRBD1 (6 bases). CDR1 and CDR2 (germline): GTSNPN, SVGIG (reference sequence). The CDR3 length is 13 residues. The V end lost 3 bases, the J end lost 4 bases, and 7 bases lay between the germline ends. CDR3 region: CAWRGQYNSPLHF. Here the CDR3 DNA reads TGTGCCTGGAGAGGACAGTATAATTCACCCCTCCACTTT.

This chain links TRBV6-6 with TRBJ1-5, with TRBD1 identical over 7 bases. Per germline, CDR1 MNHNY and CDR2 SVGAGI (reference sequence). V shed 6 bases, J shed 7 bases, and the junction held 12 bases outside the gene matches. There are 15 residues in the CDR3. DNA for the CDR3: TGTGCCAGCAGCCCCGCCGACAGGGAAGGACAGCCCCAGCATTTT. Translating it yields CASSPADREGQPQHF.

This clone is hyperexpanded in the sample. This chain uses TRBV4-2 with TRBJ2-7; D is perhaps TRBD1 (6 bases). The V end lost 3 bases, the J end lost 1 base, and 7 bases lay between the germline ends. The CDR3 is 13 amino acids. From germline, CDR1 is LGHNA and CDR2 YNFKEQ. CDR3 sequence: CASSQDSSYEQYF. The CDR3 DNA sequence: TGTGCCAGCAGCCAGGACAGTTCCTACGAGCAGTACTTC.

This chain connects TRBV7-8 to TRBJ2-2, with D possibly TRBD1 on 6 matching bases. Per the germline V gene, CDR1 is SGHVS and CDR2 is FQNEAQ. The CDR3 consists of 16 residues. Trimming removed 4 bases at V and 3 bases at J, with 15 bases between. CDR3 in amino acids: CASSYRGAGDTGELFF. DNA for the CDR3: TGTGCCAGCAGCTATAGAGGAGCAGGGGACACCGGGGAGCTGTTTTTT.

The CDR3 bases are TGTGCCTGGAGTTCGGACAGGGGCGATGCTGAAGCTTTCTTT. Amino acids: CAWSSDRGDAEAFF. The genes are TRBV30 and TRBJ1-1; TRBD1 agrees at 9 bases. Germline values: CDR1 GTSNPN, CDR2 SVGIG (reference sequence). The CDR3 extends over 14 amino acids. The V segment lost 2 bases and the J segment 6 bases; nucleotides outside the gene matches: 7.

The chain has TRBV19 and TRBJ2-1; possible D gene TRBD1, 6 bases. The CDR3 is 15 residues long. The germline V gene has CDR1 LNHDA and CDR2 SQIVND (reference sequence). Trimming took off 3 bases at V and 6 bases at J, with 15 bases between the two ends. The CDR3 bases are TGTGCCAGTAGTATCCCGGGACATCAACCCAATGAGCAGTTCTTC. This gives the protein CASSIPGHQPNEQFF.

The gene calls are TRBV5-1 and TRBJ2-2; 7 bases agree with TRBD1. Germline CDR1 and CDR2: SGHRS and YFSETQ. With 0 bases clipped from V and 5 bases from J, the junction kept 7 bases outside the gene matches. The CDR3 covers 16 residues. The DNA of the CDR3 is TGCGCCAGCAGCTTGGGGGGGACAGCAACAACCGGGGAGCTGTTTTTT. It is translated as CASSLGGTATTGELFF.

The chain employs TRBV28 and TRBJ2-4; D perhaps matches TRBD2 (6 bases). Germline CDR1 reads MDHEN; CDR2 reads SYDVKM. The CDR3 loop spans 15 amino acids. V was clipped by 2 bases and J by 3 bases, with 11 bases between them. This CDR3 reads CASSLRVGGKNIQYF. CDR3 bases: TGTGCCAGCAGTTTACGGGTCGGGGGCAAAAACATTCAGTACTTC.

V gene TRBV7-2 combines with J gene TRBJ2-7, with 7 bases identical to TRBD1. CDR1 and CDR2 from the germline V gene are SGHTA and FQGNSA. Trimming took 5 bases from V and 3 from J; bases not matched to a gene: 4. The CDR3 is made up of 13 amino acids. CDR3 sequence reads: CASSPRTGYEQYF. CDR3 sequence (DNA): TGTGCCAGCAGCCCCCGGACAGGCTACGAGCAGTACTTC.

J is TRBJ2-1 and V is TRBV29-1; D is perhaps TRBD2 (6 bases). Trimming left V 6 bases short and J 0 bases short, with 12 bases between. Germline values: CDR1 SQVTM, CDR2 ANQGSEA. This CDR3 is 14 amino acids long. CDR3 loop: CSVTRGSSYNEQFF. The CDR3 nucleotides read TGCAGCGTCACGCGGGGAAGCTCCTACAATGAGCAGTTCTTC.

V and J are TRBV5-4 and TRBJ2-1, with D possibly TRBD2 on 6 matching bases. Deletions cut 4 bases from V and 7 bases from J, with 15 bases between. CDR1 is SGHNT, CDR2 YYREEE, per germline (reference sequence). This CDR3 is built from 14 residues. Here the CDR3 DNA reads TGTGCCAGCAGCCCGGGCGGGGTTGGGAATGAGCAGTTCTTC. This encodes CASSPGGVGNEQFF.

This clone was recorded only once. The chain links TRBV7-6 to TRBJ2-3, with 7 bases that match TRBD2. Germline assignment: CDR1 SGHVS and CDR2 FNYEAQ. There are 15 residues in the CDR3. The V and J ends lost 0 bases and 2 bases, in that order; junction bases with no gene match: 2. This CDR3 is CASSLAGTNTDTQYF. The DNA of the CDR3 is TGTGCCAGCAGCTTAGCCGGGACTAACACAGATACGCAGTATTTT. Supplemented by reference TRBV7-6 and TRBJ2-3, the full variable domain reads GAGVSQSPRYKVTKRGQDVALRCDPISGHVSLYWYRQALGQGPEFLTYFNYEAQQDKSGLPNDRFSAERPEGSISTLTIQRTEQRDSAMYRCASSLAGTNTDTQYFGPGTRLTVL.

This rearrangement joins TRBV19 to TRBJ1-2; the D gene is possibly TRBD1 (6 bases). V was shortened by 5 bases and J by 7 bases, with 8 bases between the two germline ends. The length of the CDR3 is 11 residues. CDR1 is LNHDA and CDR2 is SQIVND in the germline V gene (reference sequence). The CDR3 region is CASSFRGGYTF. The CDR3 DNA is TGTGCCAGTAGTTTCAGGGGTGGCTACACCTTC.

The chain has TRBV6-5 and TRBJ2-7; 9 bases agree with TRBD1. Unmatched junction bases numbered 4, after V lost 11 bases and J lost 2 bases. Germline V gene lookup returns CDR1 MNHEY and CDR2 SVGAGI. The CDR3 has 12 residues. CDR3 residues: CAAGTGTYEQYF. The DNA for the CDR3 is TGTGCCGCCGGGACAGGGACCTACGAGCAGTACTTC.